This T cell receptor beta chain was found in a study of regulatory T cells in long-lasting Graves disease. Study observations and caveats: Persistent cases of Graves' showed reduced TCR diversity relative to newly diagnosed patients. New patients shared fewer public clonotypes (about 1,000) than persistent patients did (roughly 2,700).

Investigators prepared the TCR beta libraries by applying iRepertoire HTBI primers and Arm-PCR of CDR3 regions. TCRdb re-called the multiplex PCR reads with MiXCR, one entry per CDR3 protein. The data show under 450,000 distinct CDR3 sequences, roughly 23% seen once. This clonotype came up many times. Its antigen is currently unknown. Time point defined: persistent/refractory GD, antithyroid drugs over 5 years with positive TRAb. The TCR library used RNA extracted from PBMCs. With 1 base removed from V and 7 bases from J, the gap between germline ends came to 4 bases. Germline CDR1 and CDR2: MDHEN and SYDVKM. CDR3 size: 11 residues.

This sequence was found in a woman between 40 and 55 years old with Graves disease. The V and J genes are TRBV28 and TRBJ2-5; D is uncertain. The specimen comprised peripheral blood mononuclear cells (PBMCs), sampled when the disease was refractory, from a patient treated with antithyroid drugs. The CDR3 protein is CASSLLGTQYF. The CDR3 nucleotides read TGTGCCAGCAGTTTATTAGGGACCCAGTACTTC.